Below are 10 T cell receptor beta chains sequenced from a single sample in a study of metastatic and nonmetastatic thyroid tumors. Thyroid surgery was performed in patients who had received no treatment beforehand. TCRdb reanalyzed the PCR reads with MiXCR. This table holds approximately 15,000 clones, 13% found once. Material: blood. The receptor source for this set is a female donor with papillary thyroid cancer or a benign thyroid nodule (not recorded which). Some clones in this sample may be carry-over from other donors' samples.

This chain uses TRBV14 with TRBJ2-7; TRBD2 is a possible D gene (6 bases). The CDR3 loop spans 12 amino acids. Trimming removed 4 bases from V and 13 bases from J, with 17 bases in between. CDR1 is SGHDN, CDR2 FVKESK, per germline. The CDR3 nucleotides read TGTGCCAGCAGCCGGCCTATCGGGAGCCAATACTTC. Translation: CASSRPIGSQYF.

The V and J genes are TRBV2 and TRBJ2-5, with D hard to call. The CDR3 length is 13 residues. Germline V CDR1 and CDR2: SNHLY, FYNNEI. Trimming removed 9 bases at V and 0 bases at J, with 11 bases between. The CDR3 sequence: CARLKDHQETQYF. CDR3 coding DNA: TGTGCCAGGCTGAAGGACCACCAAGAGACCCAGTACTTC.

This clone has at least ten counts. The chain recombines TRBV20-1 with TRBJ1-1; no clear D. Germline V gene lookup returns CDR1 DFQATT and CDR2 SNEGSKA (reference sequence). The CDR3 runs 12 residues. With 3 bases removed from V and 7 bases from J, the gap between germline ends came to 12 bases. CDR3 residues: CSARGRNVEAFF. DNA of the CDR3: TGCAGTGCTAGGGGCAGGAACGTTGAAGCTTTCTTT.

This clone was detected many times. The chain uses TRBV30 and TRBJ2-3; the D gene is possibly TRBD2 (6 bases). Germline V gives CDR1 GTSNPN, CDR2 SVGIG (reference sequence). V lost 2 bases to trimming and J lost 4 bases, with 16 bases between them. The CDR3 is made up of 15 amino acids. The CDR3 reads CAWSLPGSPPDTQYF. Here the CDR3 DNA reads TGTGCCTGGAGTCTCCCCGGGAGTCCACCAGATACGCAGTATTTT.

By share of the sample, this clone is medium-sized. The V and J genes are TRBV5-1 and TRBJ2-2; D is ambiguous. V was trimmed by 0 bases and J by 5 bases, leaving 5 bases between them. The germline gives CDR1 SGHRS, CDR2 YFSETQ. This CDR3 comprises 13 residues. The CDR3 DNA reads TGCGCCAGCAGCTTGGCTGAAACCGGGGAGCTGTTTTTT. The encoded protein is CASSLAETGELFF.

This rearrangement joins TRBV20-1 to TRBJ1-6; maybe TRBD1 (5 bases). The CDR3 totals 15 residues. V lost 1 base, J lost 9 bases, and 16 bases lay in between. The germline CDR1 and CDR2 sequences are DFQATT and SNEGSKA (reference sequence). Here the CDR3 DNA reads TGCAGTGCTAGAGTAAACAGGACCTCTGTTTCACCCCTCCACTTT. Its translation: CSARVNRTSVSPLHF.

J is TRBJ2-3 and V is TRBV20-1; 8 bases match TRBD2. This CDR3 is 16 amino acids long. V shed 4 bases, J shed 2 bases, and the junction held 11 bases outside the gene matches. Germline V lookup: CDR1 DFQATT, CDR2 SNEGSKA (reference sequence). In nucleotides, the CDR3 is TGCAGTGCTAAACCTCTAGCGGGCGCTAACACAGATACGCAGTATTTT. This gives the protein CSAKPLAGANTDTQYF.

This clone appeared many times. The CDR3 DNA sequence: TGTGCCAGCTACGCAAGGGGGGTGATCAATAATGAAAAACTGTTTTTT. Translating gives CASYARGVINNEKLFF. V and J are TRBV27 and TRBJ1-4, with TRBD1 as a possible D gene (6 bases). The CDR3 runs to 16 residues. The V end lost 8 bases, the J end lost 4 bases, and 20 bases lay between the germline ends. Per germline, CDR1 MNHEY and CDR2 SMNVEV (reference sequence).

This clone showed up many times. CDR3 sequence (DNA): TGTGCCACCAGCGCGGGACAGGGGAAGGGAACTGAAGCTTTCTTT. It codes for CATSAGQGKGTEAFF. This sequence joins TRBV15 and TRBJ1-1, with 10 bases fitting TRBD1. Germline V CDR1 and CDR2: LNHNV, YYDKDF (reference sequence). After removal of 5 bases from V and 5 bases from J, the junction contained 8 bases not matched to a gene. CDR3 size: 15 residues.

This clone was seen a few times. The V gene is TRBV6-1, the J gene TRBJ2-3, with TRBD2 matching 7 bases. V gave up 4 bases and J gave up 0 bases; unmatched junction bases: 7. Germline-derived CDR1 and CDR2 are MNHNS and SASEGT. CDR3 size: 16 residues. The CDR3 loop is CASSASSGGSTDTQYF. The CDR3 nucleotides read TGTGCCAGCAGTGCCTCATCGGGGGGTAGCACAGATACGCAGTATTTT.